What follows are 7 T cell receptor beta chains derived from one specimen sequenced in a study of T cells in Graves' hyperthyroidism and ophthalmopathy. RNA transcripts yielded amplified TCR beta CDR3 regions. During a first-round RT-PCR of the TCR CDR3, the HTBI primer set was used. Using its own MiXCR run on the multiplex PCR reads, TCRdb lists one record per CDR3 protein. The sample has a few hundred thousand distinct CDR3 sequences; about 15% are singletons. The material sequenced was blood. The receptors shown here come from a woman aged 25 to 39 with Graves' hyperthyroidism that later progressed to Graves' ophthalmopathy.

This clonotype was detected a few times. The J gene is TRBJ2-4, the V gene TRBV6-1, with 8 bases lining up with TRBD1. Germline V gene data show CDR1 as MNHNS and CDR2 as SASEGT. V lost 8 bases and J lost 4; bases outside the gene matches: 19. The CDR3 is 18 amino acids. The CDR3 DNA sequence: TGTGCCAGCTCCCACTTTGAGCCAGGGGGCAGTAAAAAAAACATTCAGTACTTC. It translates to CASSHFEPGGSKKNIQYF.

The chain combines TRBV25-1 with TRBJ2-2; D is perhaps TRBD1 or TRBD2 (5 bases each). The ends were cut back, 3 bases at V and 3 bases at J, with 14 bases in the middle. The CDR3 covers 16 residues. CDR1 and CDR2 from the germline V gene are MGHDK and SYGVNS. Here the CDR3 DNA reads TGTGCCAGCAGTGACGCCGGGACCGCGGACACCGGGGAGCTGTTTTTT. Its translation is CASSDAGTADTGELFF. Using reference TRBV25-1 and TRBJ2-2 for the parts outside the CDR3, the full variable domain is EADIYQTPRYLVIGTGKKITLECSQTMGHDKMYWYQQDPGMELHLIHYSYGVNSTEKGDLSSESTVSRIRTEHFPLTLESARPSHTSQYLCASSDAGTADTGELFFGEGSRLTVL.

This clonotype was counted at least ten times. This chain joins TRBV30 and TRBJ2-5, with 10 bases fitting TRBD2. The V gene end was trimmed by 1 base and the J gene end by 5 bases; junction bases not matched to a gene: 1. This CDR3 has 13 amino acids. Per germline, CDR1 GTSNPN and CDR2 SVGIG (reference sequence). The CDR3 here is CAWSASGSETQYF. CDR3 coding DNA: TGTGCCTGGAGTGCTAGCGGGAGTGAGACCCAGTACTTC.

This clonotype has just a few counts. The chain combines TRBV20-1 with TRBJ2-7; weak D call: TRBD2 (6 bases). V lost 6 bases and J lost 6, with 33 bases in between. CDR3 size: 18 residues. CDR1 is DFQATT and CDR2 is SNEGSKA in the germline V gene (reference sequence). CDR3 protein: CSAEDIRQTGSRQAEQYF. For the CDR3, the DNA is TGCAGTGCCGAAGACATACGCCAAACCGGGAGCCGCCAGGCCGAGCAGTACTTC.

The chain links TRBV18 to TRBJ2-7; 10 bases match TRBD2. Germline assignment: CDR1 KGHSH and CDR2 LQKENI. The CDR3 runs 15 residues. Unmatched junction bases numbered 2, after V lost 0 bases and J lost 3 bases. CDR3: CASSPPLAGVYEQYF. DNA for the CDR3: TGTGCCAGCTCACCACCCCTAGCGGGAGTCTACGAGCAGTACTTC. The complete variable domain, with remaining parts taken from reference TRBV18 and TRBJ2-7, reads NAGVMQNPRHLVRRRGQEARLRCSPMKGHSHVYWYRQLPEEGLKFMVYLQKENIIDESGMPKERFSAEFPKEGPSILRIQQVVRGDSAAYFCASSPPLAGVYEQYFGPGTRLTVT.

This clonotype appeared many times. The CDR3 bases are TGTGCCAGCAGTTACCGGGGGGGGGTAAACACTGAAGCTTTCTTT. It encodes CASSYRGGVNTEAFF. J is TRBJ1-1 and V is TRBV6-2 or TRBV6-3; perhaps TRBD1 as D (5 bases). V was trimmed by 2 bases and J by 2 bases, leaving 12 bases between them. Germline V gene sequence: CDR1 MNHEY, CDR2 SVGEGT. The CDR3 sequence is 15 residues long.

This clonotype was counted many times. This chain connects TRBV29-1 to TRBJ1-2, with TRBD1 identical over 8 bases. The germline V gene encodes CDR1 SQVTM and CDR2 ANQGSEA. V was clipped by 7 bases and J by 0 bases; unmatched bases: 7. This CDR3 region has 14 residues. CDR3 nucleotide sequence: TGCAGCGCGGGGGACAGGAGGACTAACTATGGCTACACCTTC. It specifies CSAGDRRTNYGYTF.